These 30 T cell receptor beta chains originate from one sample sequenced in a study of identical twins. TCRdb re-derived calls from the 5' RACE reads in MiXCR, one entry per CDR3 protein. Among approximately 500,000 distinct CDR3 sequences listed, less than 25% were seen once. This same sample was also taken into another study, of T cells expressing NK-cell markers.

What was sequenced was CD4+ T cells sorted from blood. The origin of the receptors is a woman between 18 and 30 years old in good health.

This CDR3 is CASSPGLVGVRELFF. DNA for the CDR3: TGTGCCAGCAGTCCCGGACTAGTAGGCGTAAGGGAGCTGTTTTTT. The V gene is TRBV12-3 or TRBV12-4, the J gene TRBJ2-2, with 7 bases that match TRBD2. This CDR3 has 15 residues. V lost 5 bases to trimming and J lost 9 bases; unmatched junction nucleotides: 12.

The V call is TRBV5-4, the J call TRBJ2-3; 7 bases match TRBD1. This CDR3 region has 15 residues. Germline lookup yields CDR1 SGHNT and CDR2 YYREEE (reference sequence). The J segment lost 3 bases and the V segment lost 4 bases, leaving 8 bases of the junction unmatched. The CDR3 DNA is TGTGCCAGCAGCCGTAACAGGGGCGGGACAGATACGCAGTATTTT. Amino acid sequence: CASSRNRGGTDTQYF.

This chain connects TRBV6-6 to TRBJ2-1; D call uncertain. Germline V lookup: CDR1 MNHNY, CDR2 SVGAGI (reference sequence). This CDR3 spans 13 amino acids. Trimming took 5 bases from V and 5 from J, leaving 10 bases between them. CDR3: CASSTPIHNEQFF. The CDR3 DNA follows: TGTGCCAGCAGTACCCCTATCCACAATGAGCAGTTCTTC.

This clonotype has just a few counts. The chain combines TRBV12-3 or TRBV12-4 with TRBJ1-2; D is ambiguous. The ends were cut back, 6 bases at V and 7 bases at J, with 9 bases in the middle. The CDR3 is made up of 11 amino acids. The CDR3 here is CASSWYGGYTF. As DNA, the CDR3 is TGTGCCAGCAGCTGGTACGGTGGCTACACCTTC.

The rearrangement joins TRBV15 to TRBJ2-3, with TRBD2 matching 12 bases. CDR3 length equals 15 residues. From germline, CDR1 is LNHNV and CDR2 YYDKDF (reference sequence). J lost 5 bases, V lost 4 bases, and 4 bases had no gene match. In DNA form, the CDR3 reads TGTGCCACCAGCACAGGACTAGCGGGACGAGATACGCAGTATTTT. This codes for CATSTGLAGRDTQYF.

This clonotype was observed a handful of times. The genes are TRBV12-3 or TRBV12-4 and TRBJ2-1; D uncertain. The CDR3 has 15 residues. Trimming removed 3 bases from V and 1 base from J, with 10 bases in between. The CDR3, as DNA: TGTGCCAGCAGTTTGCAGGCAGGATCCTACAATGAGCAGTTCTTC. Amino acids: CASSLQAGSYNEQFF.

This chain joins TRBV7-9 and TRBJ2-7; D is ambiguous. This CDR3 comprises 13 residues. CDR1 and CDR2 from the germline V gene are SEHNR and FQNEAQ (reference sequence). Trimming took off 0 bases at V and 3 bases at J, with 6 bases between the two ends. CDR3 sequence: CASSLAWNYEQYF. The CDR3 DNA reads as TGTGCCAGCAGCTTAGCCTGGAACTACGAGCAGTACTTC.

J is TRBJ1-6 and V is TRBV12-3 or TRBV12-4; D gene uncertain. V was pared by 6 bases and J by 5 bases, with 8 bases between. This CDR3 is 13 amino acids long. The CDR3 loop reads CASSMGDNSPLHF. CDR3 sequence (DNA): TGTGCCAGCAGCATGGGAGATAATTCACCCCTCCACTTT.

CDR3 DNA sequence: TGTGCCAGCTCACCTTATCGACAGGGGGGATCCTACGAGCAGTACTTC. Residues: CASSPYRQGGSYEQYF. The chain couples TRBV18 to TRBJ2-7, with 9 positions matching TRBD1. Per germline, CDR1 KGHSH and CDR2 LQKENI. With V trimmed by 3 bases and J by 1 base, 7 bases remained unmatched. The CDR3 covers 16 residues.

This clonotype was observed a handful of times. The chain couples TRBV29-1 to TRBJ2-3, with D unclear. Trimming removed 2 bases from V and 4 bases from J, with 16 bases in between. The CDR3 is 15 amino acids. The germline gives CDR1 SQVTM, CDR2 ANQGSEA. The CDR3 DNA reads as TGCAGCGTTGAATCGTCAAGCCATAGGGCAGATACGCAGTATTTT. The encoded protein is CSVESSSHRADTQYF.

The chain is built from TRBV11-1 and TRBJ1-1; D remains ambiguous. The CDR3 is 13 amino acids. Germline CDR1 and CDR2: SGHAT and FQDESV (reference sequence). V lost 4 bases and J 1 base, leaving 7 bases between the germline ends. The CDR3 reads CASSSYRNTEAFF. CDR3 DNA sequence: TGTGCCAGCAGCTCTTACAGGAACACTGAAGCTTTCTTT.

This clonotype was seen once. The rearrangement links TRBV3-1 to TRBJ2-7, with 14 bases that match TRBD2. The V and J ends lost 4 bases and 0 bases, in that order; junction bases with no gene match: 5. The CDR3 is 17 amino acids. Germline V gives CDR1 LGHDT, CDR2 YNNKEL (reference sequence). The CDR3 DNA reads TGTGCCAGCAGCCCGGGACTAGCGGGAGCCCGCTCCTACGAGCAGTACTTC. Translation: CASSPGLAGARSYEQYF.

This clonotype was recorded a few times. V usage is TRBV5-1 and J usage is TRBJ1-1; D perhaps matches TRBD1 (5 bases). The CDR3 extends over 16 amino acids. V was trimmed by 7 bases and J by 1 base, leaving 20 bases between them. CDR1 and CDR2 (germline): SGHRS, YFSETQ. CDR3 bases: TGCGCCAGCGAAAAAGGGACTTCAACAGGGAACACTGAAGCTTTCTTT. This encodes CASEKGTSTGNTEAFF.

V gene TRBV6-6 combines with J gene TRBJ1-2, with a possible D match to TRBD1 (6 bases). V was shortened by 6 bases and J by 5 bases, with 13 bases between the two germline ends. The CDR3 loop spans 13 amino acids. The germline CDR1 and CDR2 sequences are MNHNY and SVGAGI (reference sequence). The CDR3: CASSHREGYGYTF. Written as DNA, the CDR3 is TGTGCCAGCAGCCACAGGGAGGGATATGGCTACACCTTC.

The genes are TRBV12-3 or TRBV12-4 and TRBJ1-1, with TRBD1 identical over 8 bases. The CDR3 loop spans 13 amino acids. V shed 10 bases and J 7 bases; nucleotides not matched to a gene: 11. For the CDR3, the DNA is TGTGCCACTACTGGACAGGGCTTTGATGAAGCTTTCTTT. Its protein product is CATTGQGFDEAFF.

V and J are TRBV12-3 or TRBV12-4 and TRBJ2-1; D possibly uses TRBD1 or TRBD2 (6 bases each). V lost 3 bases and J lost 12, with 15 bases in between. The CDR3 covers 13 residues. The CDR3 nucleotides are TGTGCCAGCAGTTTTACCGGGGGCCAACGGCAGTTCTTC. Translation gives CASSFTGGQRQFF.

CDR3 coding DNA: TGCGCCAGCAGGGGGGGGACAATTTATAGCAATCAGCCCCAGCATTTT. Its translation: CASRGGTIYSNQPQHF. This chain uses TRBV10-1 with TRBJ1-5, with D possibly matching TRBD1 (6 bases). The germline V gene encodes CDR1 WNHNN and CDR2 SYGVQD (reference sequence). The CDR3 runs to 16 residues. Trimming took off 6 bases at V and 0 bases at J, with 15 bases between the two ends.

The CDR3 sequence is CASSSRGQGTSGANVLTF. In nucleotides, the CDR3 is TGTGCCAGCAGTTCTAGGGGACAGGGGACCTCTGGGGCCAACGTCCTGACTTTC. The chain couples TRBV12-3 or TRBV12-4 to TRBJ2-6; 10 bases align to TRBD1. The CDR3 covers 18 residues. The junction had 6 bases not matched to a gene; V was cut back by 4 bases and J by 0 bases.

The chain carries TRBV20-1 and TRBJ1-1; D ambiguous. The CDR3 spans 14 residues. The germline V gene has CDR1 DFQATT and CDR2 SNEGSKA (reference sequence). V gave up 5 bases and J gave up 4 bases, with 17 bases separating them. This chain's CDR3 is CSAVRGGMVTEAFF. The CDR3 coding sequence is TGCAGTGCTGTCAGAGGAGGGATGGTCACTGAAGCTTTCTTT.

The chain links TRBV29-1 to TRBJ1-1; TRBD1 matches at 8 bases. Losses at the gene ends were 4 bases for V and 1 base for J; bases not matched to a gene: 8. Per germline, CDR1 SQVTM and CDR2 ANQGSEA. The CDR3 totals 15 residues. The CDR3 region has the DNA TGCAGCGTTGGACAGGGGCCGCGTTCGAACACTGAAGCTTTCTTT. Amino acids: CSVGQGPRSNTEAFF.

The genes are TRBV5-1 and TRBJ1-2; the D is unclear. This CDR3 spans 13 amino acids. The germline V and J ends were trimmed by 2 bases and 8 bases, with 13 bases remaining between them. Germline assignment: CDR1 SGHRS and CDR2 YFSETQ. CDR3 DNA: TGCGCCAGCAGCTTACCAGAGTTTGGGGGCTACACCTTC. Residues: CASSLPEFGGYTF.

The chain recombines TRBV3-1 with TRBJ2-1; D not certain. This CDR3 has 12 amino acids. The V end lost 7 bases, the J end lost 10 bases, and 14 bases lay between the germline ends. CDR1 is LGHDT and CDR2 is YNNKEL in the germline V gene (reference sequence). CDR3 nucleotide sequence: TGTGCCAGCATGTCGGTTTCGGAGGAGCAGTTCTTC. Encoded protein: CASMSVSEEQFF.

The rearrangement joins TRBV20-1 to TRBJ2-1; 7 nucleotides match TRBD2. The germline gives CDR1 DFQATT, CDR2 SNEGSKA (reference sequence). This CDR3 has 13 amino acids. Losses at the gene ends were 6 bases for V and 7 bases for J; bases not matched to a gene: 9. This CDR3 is CSAAGLSKNEQFF. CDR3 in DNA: TGCAGTGCAGCGGGACTCAGCAAGAATGAGCAGTTCTTC.

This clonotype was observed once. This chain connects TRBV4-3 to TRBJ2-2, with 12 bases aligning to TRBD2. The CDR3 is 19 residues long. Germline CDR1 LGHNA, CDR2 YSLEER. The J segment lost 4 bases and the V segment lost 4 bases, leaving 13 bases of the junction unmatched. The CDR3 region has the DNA TGCGCCAGCAGCCTCTATCTAGCGGGGGGGGGCAGCAGCACCGGGGAGCTGTTTTTT. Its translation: CASSLYLAGGGSSTGELFF.

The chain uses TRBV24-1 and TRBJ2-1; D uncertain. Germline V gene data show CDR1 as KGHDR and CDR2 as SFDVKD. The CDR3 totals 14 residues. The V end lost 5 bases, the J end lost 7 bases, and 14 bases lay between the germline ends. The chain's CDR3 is CATSAALPPNEQFF. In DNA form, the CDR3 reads TGTGCCACCAGTGCCGCACTCCCCCCTAATGAGCAGTTCTTC.

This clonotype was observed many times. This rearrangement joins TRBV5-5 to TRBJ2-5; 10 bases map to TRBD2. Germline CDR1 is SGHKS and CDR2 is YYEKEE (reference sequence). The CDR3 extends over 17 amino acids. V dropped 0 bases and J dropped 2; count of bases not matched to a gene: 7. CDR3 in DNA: TGTGCCAGCAGCTTGGCCCTACTAGCGGGACGGCAAGAGACCCAGTACTTC. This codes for CASSLALLAGRQETQYF. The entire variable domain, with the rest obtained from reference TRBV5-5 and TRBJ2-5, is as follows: DAGVTQSPTHLIKTRGQQVTLRCSPISGHKSVSWYQQVLGQGPQFIFQYYEKEERGRGNFPDRFSARQFPNYSSELNVNALLLGDSALYLCASSLALLAGRQETQYFGPGTRLLVL.

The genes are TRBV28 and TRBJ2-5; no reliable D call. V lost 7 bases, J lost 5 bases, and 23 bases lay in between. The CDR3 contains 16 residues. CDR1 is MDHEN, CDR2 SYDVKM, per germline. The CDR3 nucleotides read TGTGCCAGCAAGACCCCCTCTGCTCGAGTCGCGGAGACCCAGTACTTC. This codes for CASKTPSARVAETQYF. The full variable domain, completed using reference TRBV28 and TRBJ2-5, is DVKVTQSSRYLVKRTGEKVFLECVQDMDHENMFWYRQDPGLGLRLIYFSYDVKMKEKGDIPEGYSVSREKKERFSLILESASTNQTSMYLCASKTPSARVAETQYFGPGTRLLVL.

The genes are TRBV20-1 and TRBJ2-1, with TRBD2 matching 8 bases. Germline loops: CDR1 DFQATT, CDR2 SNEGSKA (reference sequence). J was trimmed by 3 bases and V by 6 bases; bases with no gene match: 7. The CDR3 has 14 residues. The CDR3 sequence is CSANPGLDYNEQFF. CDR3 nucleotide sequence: TGCAGTGCAAACCCGGGACTAGACTACAATGAGCAGTTCTTC.

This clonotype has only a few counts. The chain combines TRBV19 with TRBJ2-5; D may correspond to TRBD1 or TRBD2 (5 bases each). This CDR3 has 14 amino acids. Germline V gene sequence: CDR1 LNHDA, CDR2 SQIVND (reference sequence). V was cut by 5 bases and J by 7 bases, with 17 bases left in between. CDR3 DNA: TGTGCCAGTAGTGTGGACCTTTCAGGGAGGACCCAGTACTTC. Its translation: CASSVDLSGRTQYF.

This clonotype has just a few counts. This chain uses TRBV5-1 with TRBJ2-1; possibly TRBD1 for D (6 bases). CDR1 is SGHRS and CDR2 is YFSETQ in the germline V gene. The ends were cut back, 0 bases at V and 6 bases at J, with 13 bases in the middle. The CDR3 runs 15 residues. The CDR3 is CASSLAPGVGNEQFF. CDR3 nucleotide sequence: TGCGCCAGCAGCTTGGCCCCAGGGGTGGGCAATGAGCAGTTCTTC. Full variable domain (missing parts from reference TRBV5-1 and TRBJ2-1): KAGVTQTPRYLIKTRGQQVTLSCSPISGHRSVSWYQQTPGQGLQFLFEYFSETQRNKGNFPGRFSGRQFSNSRSEMNVSTLELGDSALYLCASSLAPGVGNEQFFGPGTRLTVL.